The entry below gives a single T cell receptor beta chain sequence along with its context. This entry belongs to a study of PD-L1 blockade in urothelial cancer. In the study overall: About 90% of the 29 patients were men with bladder-origin urothelial cancer. Before enrollment, 0 to 3 chemotherapy regimens had been given to patients.

As for time point: pretreatment peripheral blood. Urothelial carcinoma, locally advanced or metastatic, affected the patients. The study collected 1 to 8 samples per patient, pretreatment and on-treatment. Germline V lookup: CDR1 MNHEY, CDR2 SMNVEV (reference sequence). There are 15 residues in the CDR3. Trimming took off 5 bases at V and 2 bases at J, with 15 bases between the two ends. Clones were sequenced by immunoSEQ multiplex PCR, and TCRdb holds only the in-frame ones, with some missing. The repertoire holds fewer than 80,000 clones, 81% seen once, with roughly 3.2% in the top ten. The sequenced sample was PBMCs, obtained around atezolizumab (anti-PD-L1) treatment. The chain recombines TRBV27 with TRBJ2-5, with D possibly matching TRBD2 (6 bases). This TCR was sampled from a man between 65 and 79 years old with urothelial cancer. CDR3 nucleotide sequence: TGTGCCAGCAGTCAAACCTGGGACTTTCAAGAGACCCAGTACTTC. The encoded protein is CASSQTWDFQETQYF.